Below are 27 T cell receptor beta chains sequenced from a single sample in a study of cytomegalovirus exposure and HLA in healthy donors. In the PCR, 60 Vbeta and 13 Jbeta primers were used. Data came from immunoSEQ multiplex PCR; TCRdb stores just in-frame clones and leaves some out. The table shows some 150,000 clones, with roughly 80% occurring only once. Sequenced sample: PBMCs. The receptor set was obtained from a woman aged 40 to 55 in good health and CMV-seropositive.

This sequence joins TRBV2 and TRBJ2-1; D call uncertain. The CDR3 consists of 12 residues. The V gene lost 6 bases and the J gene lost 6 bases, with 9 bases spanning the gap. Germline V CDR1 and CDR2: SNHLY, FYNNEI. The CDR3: CASSSEINEQFF. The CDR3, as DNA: TGTGCCAGCAGCAGCGAAATCAATGAGCAGTTCTTC.

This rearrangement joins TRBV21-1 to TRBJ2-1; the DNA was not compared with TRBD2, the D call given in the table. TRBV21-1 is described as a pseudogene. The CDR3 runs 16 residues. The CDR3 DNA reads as TGTGCCAGCAGCGGGACAATAGCGGGAAGGGAAAATGAGCAGTTCTTC. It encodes CASSGTIAGRENEQFF.

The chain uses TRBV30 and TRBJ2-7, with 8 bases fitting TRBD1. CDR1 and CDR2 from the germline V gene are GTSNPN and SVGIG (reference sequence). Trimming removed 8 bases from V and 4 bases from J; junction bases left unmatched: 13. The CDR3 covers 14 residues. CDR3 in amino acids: CATKGTGYGYEQYF. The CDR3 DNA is TGTGCCACCAAAGGGACAGGCTACGGGTACGAGCAGTACTTC.

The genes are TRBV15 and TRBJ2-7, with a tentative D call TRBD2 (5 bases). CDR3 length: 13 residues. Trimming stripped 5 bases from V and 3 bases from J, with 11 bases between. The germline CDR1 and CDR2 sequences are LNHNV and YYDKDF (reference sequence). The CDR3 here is CATSSADFYEQYF. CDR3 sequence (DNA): TGTGCCACCAGCTCGGCGGACTTCTACGAGCAGTACTTC.

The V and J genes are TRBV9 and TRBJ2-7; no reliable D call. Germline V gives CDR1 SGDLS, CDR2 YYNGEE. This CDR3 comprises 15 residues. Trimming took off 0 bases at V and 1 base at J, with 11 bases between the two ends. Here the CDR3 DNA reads TGTGCCAGCAGCGTAGGTGGCAAATTGTCCTACGAGCAGTACTTC. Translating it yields CASSVGGKLSYEQYF.

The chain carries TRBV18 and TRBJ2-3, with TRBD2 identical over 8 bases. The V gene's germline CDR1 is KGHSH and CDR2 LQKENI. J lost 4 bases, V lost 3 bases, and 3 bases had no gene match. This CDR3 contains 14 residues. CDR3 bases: TGTGCCAGCTCACCTAGCGGGATTGCAGATACGCAGTATTTT. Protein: CASSPSGIADTQYF.

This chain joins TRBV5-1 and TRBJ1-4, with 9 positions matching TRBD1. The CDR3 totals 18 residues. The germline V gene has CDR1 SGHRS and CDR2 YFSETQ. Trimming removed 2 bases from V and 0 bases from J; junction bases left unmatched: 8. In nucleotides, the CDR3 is TGCGCCAGCAGCTTCTCTTGGACAGGGGATACAACTAATGAAAAACTGTTTTTT. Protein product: CASSFSWTGDTTNEKLFF. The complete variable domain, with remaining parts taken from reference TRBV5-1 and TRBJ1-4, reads KAGVTQTPRYLIKTRGQQVTLSCSPISGHRSVSWYQQTPGQGLQFLFEYFSETQRNKGNFPGRFSGRQFSNSRSEMNVSTLELGDSALYLCASSFSWTGDTTNEKLFFGSGTQLSVL.

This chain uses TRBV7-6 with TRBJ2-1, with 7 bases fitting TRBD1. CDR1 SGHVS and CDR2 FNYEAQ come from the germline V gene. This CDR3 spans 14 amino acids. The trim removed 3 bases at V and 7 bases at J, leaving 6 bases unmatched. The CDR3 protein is CASSFTQGWNEQFF. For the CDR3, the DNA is TGTGCCAGCAGCTTTACACAGGGGTGGAATGAGCAGTTCTTC.

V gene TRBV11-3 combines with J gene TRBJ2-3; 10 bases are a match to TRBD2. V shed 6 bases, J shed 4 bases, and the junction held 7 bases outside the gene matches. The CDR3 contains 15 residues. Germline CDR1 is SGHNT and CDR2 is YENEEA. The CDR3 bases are TGTGCCAGCAGTCAAAGCGGGGGGGCTGCAGATACGCAGTATTTT. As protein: CASSQSGGAADTQYF.

Here the CDR3 DNA reads TGCGCCAGCACCCCCGGTGGAGCGGTCAGGCAATATGAGCAGTTCTTC. It is translated as CASTPGGAVRQYEQFF. V is TRBV4-1 and J is TRBJ2-1; D is perhaps TRBD2 (5 bases). Trimming pared 7 bases from V and 8 bases from J, leaving 24 bases between. The CDR3 is made up of 16 amino acids. CDR1 and CDR2 (germline): MGHRA, YSYEKL.

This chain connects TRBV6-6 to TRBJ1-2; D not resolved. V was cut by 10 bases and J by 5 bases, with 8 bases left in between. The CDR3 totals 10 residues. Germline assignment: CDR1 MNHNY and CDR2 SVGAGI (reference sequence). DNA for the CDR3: TGTGCCACACTAGATTATGGCTACACCTTC. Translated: CATLDYGYTF.

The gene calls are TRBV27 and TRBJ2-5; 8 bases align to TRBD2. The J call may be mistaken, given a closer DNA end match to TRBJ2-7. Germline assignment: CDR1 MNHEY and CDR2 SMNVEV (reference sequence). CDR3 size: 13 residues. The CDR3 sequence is CASSSGGGYEQYF. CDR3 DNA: TGTGCCAGCAGTTCCGGGGGGGGCTACGAGCAGTACTTC.

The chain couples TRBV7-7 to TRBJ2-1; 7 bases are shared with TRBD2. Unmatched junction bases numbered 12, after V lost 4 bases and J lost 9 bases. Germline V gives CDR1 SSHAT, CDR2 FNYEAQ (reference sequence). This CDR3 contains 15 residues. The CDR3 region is CASSSSREGVSEQFF. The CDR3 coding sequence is TGTGCCAGCAGCTCCTCTAGGGAGGGCGTAAGTGAGCAGTTCTTC. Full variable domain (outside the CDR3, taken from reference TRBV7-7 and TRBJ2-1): GAGVSQSPRYKVTKRGQDVTLRCDPISSHATLYWYQQALGQGPEFLTYFNYEAQPDKSGLPSDRFSAERPEGSISTLTIQRTEQRDSAMYRCASSSSREGVSEQFFGPGTRLTVL.

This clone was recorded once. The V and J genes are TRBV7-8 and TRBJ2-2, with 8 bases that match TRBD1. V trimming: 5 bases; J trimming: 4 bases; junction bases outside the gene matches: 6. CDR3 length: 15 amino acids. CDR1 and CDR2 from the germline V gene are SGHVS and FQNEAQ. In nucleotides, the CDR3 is TGTGCCAGCAGCCTCGGACAGGGTGGCACCGGGGAGCTGTTTTTT. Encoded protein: CASSLGQGGTGELFF.

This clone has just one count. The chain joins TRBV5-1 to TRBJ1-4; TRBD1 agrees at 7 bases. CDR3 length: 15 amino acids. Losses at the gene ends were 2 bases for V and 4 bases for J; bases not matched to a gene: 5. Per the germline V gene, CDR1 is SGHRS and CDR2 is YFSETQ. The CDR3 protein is CASSLDRANNEKLFF. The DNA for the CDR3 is TGCGCCAGCAGCTTAGACAGGGCCAATAATGAAAAACTGTTTTTT.

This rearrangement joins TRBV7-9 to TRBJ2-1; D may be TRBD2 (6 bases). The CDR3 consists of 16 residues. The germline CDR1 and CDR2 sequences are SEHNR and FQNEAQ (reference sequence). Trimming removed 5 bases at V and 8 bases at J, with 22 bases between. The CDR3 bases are TGTGCCAGCAGCCCATACCCAAAACTTGGGGGGTATGAGCAGTTCTTC. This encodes CASSPYPKLGGYEQFF.

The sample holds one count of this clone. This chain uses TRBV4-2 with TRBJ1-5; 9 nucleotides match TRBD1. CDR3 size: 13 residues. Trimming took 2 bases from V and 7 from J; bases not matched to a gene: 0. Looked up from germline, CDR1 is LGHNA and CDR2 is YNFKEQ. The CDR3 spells CASSQTGGQPQHF. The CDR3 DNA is TGTGCCAGCAGCCAAACAGGGGGCCAGCCCCAGCATTTT.

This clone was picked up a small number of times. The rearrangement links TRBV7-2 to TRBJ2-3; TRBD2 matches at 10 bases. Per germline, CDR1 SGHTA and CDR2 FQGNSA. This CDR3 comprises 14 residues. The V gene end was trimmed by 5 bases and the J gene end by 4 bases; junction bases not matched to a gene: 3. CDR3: CASSPAGGPDTQYF. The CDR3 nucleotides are TGTGCCAGCAGCCCAGCGGGAGGGCCAGATACGCAGTATTTT.

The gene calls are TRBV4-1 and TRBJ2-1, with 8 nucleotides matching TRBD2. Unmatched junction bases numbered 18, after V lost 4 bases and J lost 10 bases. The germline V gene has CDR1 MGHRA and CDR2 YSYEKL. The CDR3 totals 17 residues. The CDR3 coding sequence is TGCGCCAGCAGCCGAGAACCGGGACTAGGTGGTCATAACGAGCAGTTCTTC. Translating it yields CASSREPGLGGHNEQFF.

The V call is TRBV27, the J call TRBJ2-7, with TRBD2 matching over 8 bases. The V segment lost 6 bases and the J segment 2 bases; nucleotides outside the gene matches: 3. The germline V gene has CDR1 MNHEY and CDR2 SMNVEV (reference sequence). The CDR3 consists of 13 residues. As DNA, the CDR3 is TGTGCCAGCAGCCCGGGACTAGCCTACGAGCAGTACTTC. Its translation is CASSPGLAYEQYF.

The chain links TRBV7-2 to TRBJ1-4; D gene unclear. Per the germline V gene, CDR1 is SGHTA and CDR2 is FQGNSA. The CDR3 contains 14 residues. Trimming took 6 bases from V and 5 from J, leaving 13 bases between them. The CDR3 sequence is CASRAGRENEKLFF. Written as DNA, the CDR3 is TGTGCCAGCAGAGCGGGGAGGGAAAATGAAAAACTGTTTTTT.

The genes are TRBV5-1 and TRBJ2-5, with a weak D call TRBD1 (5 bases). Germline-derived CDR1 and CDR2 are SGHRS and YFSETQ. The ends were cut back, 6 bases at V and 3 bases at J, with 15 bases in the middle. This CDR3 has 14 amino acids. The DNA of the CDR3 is TGCGCCAGCACCCTTGGGCAGGGAAAAGAGACCCAGTACTTC. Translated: CASTLGQGKETQYF.

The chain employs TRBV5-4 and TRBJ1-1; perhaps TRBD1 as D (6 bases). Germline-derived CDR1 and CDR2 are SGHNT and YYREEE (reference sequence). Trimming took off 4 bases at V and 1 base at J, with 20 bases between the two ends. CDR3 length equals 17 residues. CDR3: CASSRRGSGDPNTEAFF. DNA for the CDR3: TGTGCCAGCAGCCGGCGGGGGTCAGGGGATCCGAACACTGAAGCTTTCTTT.

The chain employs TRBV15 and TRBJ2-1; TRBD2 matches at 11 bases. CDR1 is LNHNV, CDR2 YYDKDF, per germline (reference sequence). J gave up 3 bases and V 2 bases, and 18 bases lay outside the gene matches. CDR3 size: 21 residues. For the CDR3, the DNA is TGTGCCACCAGCAGACCCTATTGGGGACTAGCGGTCGGAGGTTTCTACAATGAGCAGTTCTTC. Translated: CATSRPYWGLAVGGFYNEQFF.

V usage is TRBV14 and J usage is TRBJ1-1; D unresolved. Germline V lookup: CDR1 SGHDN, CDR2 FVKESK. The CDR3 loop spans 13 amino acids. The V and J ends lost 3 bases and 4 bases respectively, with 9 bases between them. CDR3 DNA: TGTGCCAGCAGCCATGGGTGGAGCACTGAAGCTTTCTTT. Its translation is CASSHGWSTEAFF.

CDR3 DNA: TGTGCCAGCAGCTTAGACTCGGGGACTGAAGCTTTCTTT. Residues: CASSLDSGTEAFF. The chain has TRBV7-3 and TRBJ1-1; D remains unclear. Deletions cut 2 bases from V and 5 bases from J, with 9 bases between. Germline loops: CDR1 SGHTA, CDR2 FQGTGA. There are 13 residues in the CDR3.

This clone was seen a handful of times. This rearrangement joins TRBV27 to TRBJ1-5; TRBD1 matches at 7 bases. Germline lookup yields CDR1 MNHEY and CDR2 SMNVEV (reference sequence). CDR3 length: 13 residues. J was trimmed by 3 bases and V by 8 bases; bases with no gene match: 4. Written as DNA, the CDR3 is TGTGCCAGCCGGACAGGAACCAATCAGCCCCAGCATTTT. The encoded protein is CASRTGTNQPQHF.